The 11 T cell receptor beta chains below come from one sample, sequenced in a study of cytomegalovirus exposure and HLA in healthy donors. The primer mix had 60 Vbeta and 13 Jbeta primers. The method was immunoSEQ multiplex PCR; TCRdb's version includes in-frame clones alone and lacks a portion of them. The table lists approximately 140,000 clones, about 80% of them singletons. Sequencing was carried out using PBMCs. These receptors were collected from a male donor in good health and CMV-seronegative.

This clone occurred a few times. The CDR3 loop reads CASTKSGSIADTQYF. In DNA form, the CDR3 reads TGTGCCAGCACCAAGTCGGGTTCCATCGCAGATACGCAGTATTTT. The chain has TRBV28 and TRBJ2-3; no reliable D call. Between the trimmed V and J ends, which lost 7 bases and 4 bases, there was a span of 18 bases. Germline V CDR1 and CDR2: MDHEN, SYDVKM. The CDR3 is made up of 15 amino acids.

The chain combines TRBV5-1 with TRBJ2-5; 15 nucleotides align to TRBD2. V shed 4 bases and J 3 bases; nucleotides not matched to a gene: 4. CDR1 and CDR2 from the germline V gene are SGHRS and YFSETQ. CDR3 length: 16 amino acids. The CDR3 DNA reads TGCGCCAGCAGCCAGGGACTAGCGGGGGGTAAAGAGACCCAGTACTTC. It translates to CASSQGLAGGKETQYF.

V usage is TRBV29-1 and J usage is TRBJ1-3, with D uncertain. The V end lost 6 bases, the J end lost 7 bases, and 10 bases lay between the germline ends. CDR1 and CDR2 from the germline V gene are SQVTM and ANQGSEA. The CDR3 is 11 residues long. CDR3: CSVAGWNTIYF. As DNA, the CDR3 is TGCAGCGTCGCCGGTTGGAACACCATATATTTT.

The rearrangement uses TRBV19 and TRBJ1-5; D unclear. The CDR3 runs 11 residues. Germline loops: CDR1 LNHDA, CDR2 SQIVND (reference sequence). V lost 8 bases and J lost 6, with 8 bases in between. CDR3 amino acids: CASGPFQPQHF. CDR3 sequence (DNA): TGTGCCAGTGGCCCGTTTCAGCCCCAGCATTTT.

This clone has just one count. The chain employs TRBV19 and TRBJ1-5, with D possibly TRBD1 on 6 matching bases. CDR3 length: 16 amino acids. The V end was cut by 3 bases, the J end by 7 bases, with 19 bases between. CDR1 and CDR2 from the germline V gene are LNHDA and SQIVND (reference sequence). CDR3 in DNA: TGTGCCAGTAGTATCCTTCGACAGGCCAACGGGCAGCCCCAGCATTTT. This encodes CASSILRQANGQPQHF.

V is TRBV7-2 and J is TRBJ2-1; 12 bases agree with TRBD1. The CDR3 extends over 19 amino acids. The trim removed 2 bases at V and 0 bases at J, leaving 8 bases unmatched. The germline CDR1 and CDR2 sequences are SGHTA and FQGNSA. The CDR3 is CASSLRGQGAILSYNEQFF. DNA of the CDR3: TGTGCCAGCAGCTTAAGGGGACAGGGGGCTATCCTCTCCTACAATGAGCAGTTCTTC.

This rearrangement joins TRBV28 to TRBJ2-1; D gene ambiguous. V lost 4 bases, J lost 7 bases, and 8 bases lay in between. CDR1 and CDR2 from the germline V gene are MDHEN and SYDVKM. The CDR3 contains 12 residues. This chain's CDR3 is CASSSSVNEQFF. As DNA, the CDR3 is TGTGCCAGCAGTTCAAGCGTTAATGAGCAGTTCTTC.

The rearrangement links TRBV27 to TRBJ1-1; 7 bases match TRBD1. Germline V gene data show CDR1 as MNHEY and CDR2 as SMNVEV (reference sequence). The V segment lost 3 bases and the J segment 5 bases; nucleotides outside the gene matches: 6. This CDR3 has 14 amino acids. The CDR3 reads CASSFRGSGTEAFF. The CDR3 DNA sequence: TGTGCCAGCAGTTTCAGGGGGTCAGGGACTGAAGCTTTCTTT.

This chain connects TRBV6-6 to TRBJ1-2, with 8 bases that match TRBD1. This CDR3 comprises 15 residues. The trim removed 8 bases at V and 2 bases at J, leaving 10 bases unmatched. The germline V gene encodes CDR1 MNHNY and CDR2 SVGAGI (reference sequence). The chain's CDR3 is CASLTRTGPNYGYTF. CDR3 in DNA: TGTGCCAGCTTAACACGGACAGGGCCCAACTATGGCTACACCTTC.

The chain joins TRBV11-2 to TRBJ2-4; D is perhaps TRBD1 (6 bases). This CDR3 has 16 amino acids. V lost 1 base to trimming and J lost 5 bases, with 15 bases between them. Germline V gene sequence: CDR1 SGHAT, CDR2 FQNNGV. The CDR3 here is CASSLGMQGKENIQYF. CDR3 sequence (DNA): TGTGCCAGCAGCTTAGGGATGCAGGGGAAGGAAAACATTCAGTACTTC.

This chain connects TRBV5-1 to TRBJ2-1; D is possibly TRBD1 (7 bases). This CDR3 region has 14 residues. Trimming took 3 bases from V and 10 from J, leaving 17 bases between them. Per the germline V gene, CDR1 is SGHRS and CDR2 is YFSETQ. CDR3 DNA: TGCGCCAGCAGCTGGAGGGGGCGTTCGGGAGAGCAGTTCTTC. It translates to CASSWRGRSGEQFF.